What follows are 8 T cell receptor beta chains derived from one specimen sequenced in a study of shared clonotypes between healthy human individuals. The naive CD8 population came from CD45RO-negative cells selected for CCR7, without terminally differentiated effector memory CD45RA+ cells. This table comes from immunoSEQ multiplex PCR, and its TCRdb copy is limited to in-frame clones, with some not included. The repertoire holds about 2,100,000 clones, roughly 91% seen once, with over 1.5% in the top ten. The source material was naive CD8+ T cells from PBMCs. The receptors originated from a young man in good health. Some clones in this sample may be carry-over from other donors' samples.

This clone was recorded a few times. The chain combines TRBV4-1 with TRBJ1-1; D remains ambiguous. Germline CDR1 reads MGHRA; CDR2 reads YSYEKL. V lost 5 bases and J 7 bases, leaving 20 bases between the germline ends. The CDR3 loop spans 15 amino acids. CDR3 amino acids: CASSSDGYSANEAFF. The CDR3 region has the DNA TGCGCCAGCAGCTCAGATGGGTACAGCGCCAATGAAGCTTTCTTT.

The rearrangement uses TRBV4-3 and TRBJ2-7; possibly TRBD2 for D (6 bases). With 1 base removed from V and 0 bases from J, the gap between germline ends came to 10 bases. CDR1 is LGHNA and CDR2 is YSLEER in the germline V gene. The CDR3 totals 15 residues. The CDR3 loop is CASSQGSGLSYEQYF. The CDR3 coding sequence is TGCGCCAGCAGCCAAGGAAGCGGGCTCTCCTACGAGCAGTACTTC.

The chain joins TRBV19 to TRBJ2-3; a possible D gene is TRBD1 (6 bases). With 3 bases removed from V and 7 bases from J, the gap between germline ends came to 8 bases. Germline CDR1 reads LNHDA; CDR2 reads SQIVND (reference sequence). The CDR3 length is 12 residues. The DNA of the CDR3 is TGTGCCAGTAGTATCGGACAGAATACGCAGTATTTT. Translation: CASSIGQNTQYF.

The rearrangement joins TRBV5-4 to TRBJ2-5; TRBD2 matches 10 bases. Trimming removed 4 bases from V and 4 bases from J; junction bases left unmatched: 7. This CDR3 is built from 15 residues. Germline V gene lookup returns CDR1 SGHNT and CDR2 YYREEE (reference sequence). As DNA, the CDR3 is TGTGCCAGCAGCCCGCTAGCGGGAGCAGGAGAGACCCAGTACTTC. Translating it yields CASSPLAGAGETQYF.

The gene calls are TRBV7-9 and TRBJ2-7; D possibly corresponds to TRBD2 (5 bases). The CDR3 is 15 residues long. Trimming took off 5 bases at V and 2 bases at J, with 16 bases between the two ends. Germline V gene sequence: CDR1 SEHNR, CDR2 FQNEAQ (reference sequence). CDR3: CASSAGWAGTYEQYF. For the CDR3, the DNA is TGTGCCAGCAGCGCGGGCTGGGCTGGGACCTACGAGCAGTACTTC.

The rearrangement uses TRBV30 and TRBJ1-1; D gene unclear. Germline CDR1 and CDR2: GTSNPN and SVGIG (reference sequence). This CDR3 has 12 amino acids. V was clipped by 0 bases and J by 5 bases, with 7 bases between them. CDR3 DNA: TGTGCCTGGAGTGTAAGTGGGACTGAAGCTTTCTTT. This sequence encodes CAWSVSGTEAFF.

This chain uses TRBV15 with TRBJ2-5, with D maybe TRBD2 (5 bases). V gave up 5 bases and J gave up 2 bases, with 12 bases separating them. Germline V lookup: CDR1 LNHNV, CDR2 YYDKDF (reference sequence). The CDR3 spans 14 residues. CDR3 coding DNA: TGTGCCACCAGCCCCGGGGTACTACAAGAGACCCAGTACTTC. This codes for CATSPGVLQETQYF.

The chain recombines TRBV2 with TRBJ1-2; the D gene is possibly TRBD1 (6 bases). Trimming stripped 2 bases from V and 5 bases from J, with 18 bases between. This CDR3 has 16 residues. Germline V gene lookup returns CDR1 SNHLY and CDR2 FYNNEI. CDR3 coding DNA: TGTGCCAGCAGTGAAAGGCGGGCAGGGGCAGGGTATGGCTACACCTTC. Translation: CASSERRAGAGYGYTF. The full variable domain, rest sourced from reference TRBV2 and TRBJ1-2, is EPEVTQTPSHQVTQMGQEVILRCVPISNHLYFYWYRQILGQKVEFLVSFYNNEISEKSEIFDDQFSVERPDGSNFTLKIRSTKLEDSAMYFCASSERRAGAGYGYTFGSGTRLTVV.